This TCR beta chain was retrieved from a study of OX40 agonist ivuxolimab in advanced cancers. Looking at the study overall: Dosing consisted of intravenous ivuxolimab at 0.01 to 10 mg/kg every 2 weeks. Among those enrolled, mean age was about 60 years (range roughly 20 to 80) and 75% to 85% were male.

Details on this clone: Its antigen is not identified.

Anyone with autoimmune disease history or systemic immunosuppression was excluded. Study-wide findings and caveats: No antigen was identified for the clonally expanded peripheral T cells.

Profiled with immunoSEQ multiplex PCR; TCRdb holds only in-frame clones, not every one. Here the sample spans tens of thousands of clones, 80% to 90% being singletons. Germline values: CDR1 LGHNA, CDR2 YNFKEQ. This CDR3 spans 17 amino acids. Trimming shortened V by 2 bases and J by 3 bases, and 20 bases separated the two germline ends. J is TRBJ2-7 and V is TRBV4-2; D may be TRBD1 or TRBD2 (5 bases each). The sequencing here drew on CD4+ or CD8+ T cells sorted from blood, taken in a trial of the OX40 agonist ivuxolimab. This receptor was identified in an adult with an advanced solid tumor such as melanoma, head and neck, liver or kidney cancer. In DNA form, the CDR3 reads TGTGCCAGCAGCCAAAGCGTAATAGGCCGGGACGGCTACGAGCAGTACTTC. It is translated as CASSQSVIGRDGYEQYF.